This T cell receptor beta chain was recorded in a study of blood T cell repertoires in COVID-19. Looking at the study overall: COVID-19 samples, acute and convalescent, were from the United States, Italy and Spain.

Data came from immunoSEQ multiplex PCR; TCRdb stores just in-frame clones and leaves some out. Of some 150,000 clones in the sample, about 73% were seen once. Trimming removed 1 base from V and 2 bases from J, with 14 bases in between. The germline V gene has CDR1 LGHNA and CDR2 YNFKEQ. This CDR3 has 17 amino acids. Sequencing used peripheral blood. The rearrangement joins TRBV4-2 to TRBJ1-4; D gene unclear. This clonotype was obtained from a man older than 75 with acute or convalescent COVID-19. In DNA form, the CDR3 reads TGTGCCAGCAGCCAAGGTGAGAGGAGTCGGACTAATGAAAAACTGTTTTTT. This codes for CASSQGERSRTNEKLFF.